This is a list of T cell receptor beta chains from one sample in a study. Using its own MiXCR run on the 5' RACE reads, TCRdb lists one record per CDR3 protein. The table includes about 43,000 distinct CDR3 sequences, 29% detected once. Sequences were obtained from memory CD4+ T cells sorted from a lymph node. The receptor set was obtained from a female donor with breast cancer. The CDR3 runs from the conserved cysteine through the conserved F or W. D genes are given only for firm matches. Not every row has a clone size; where given, it reads once, few, many or a size class.

J gene: TRBJ1-3; clone size: -; V gene: TRBV20-1; D gene: -; CDR3 protein: CSATRTSSGNTIYF; CDR3 DNA: TGCAGTGCTACCCGGACCAGCTCTGGAAACACCATATATTTT
J gene: TRBJ2-5; clone size: -; V gene: TRBV7-3; D gene: -; CDR3 protein: CASSLSLDLTQETQCF; CDR3 DNA: TGTGCCAGCAGCTTAAGCTTGGACCTGACCCAAGAGACCCAGTGCTTC
J gene: TRBJ2-7; clone size: -; V gene: TRBV10-3; D gene: -; CDR3 protein: CAISEFQGSYEQYF; CDR3 DNA: TGTGCCATCAGTGAGTTTCAGGGTTCCTACGAGCAGTACTTC
J gene: TRBJ2-2; clone size: -; V gene: TRBV5-1; D gene: -; CDR3 protein: CASSVITGELFF; CDR3 DNA: TGCGCCAGCAGCGTAATCACCGGGGAGCTGTTTTTT
J gene: TRBJ2-3; clone size: -; V gene: TRBV6-5; D gene: TRBD1; CDR3 protein: CASSGARQGWGTDTQYF; CDR3 DNA: TGTGCCAGCAGTGGCGCACGACAGGGGTGGGGCACAGATACGCAGTATTTT
J gene: TRBJ2-6; clone size: few; V gene: TRBV27; D gene: -; CDR3 protein: CASSFYSGANVLTF; CDR3 DNA: TGTGCCAGCAGTTTTTACTCTGGGGCCAACGTCCTGACTTTC
J gene: TRBJ2-5; clone size: few; V gene: TRBV7-3; D gene: TRBD2; CDR3 protein: CASSLLAGRETQYF; CDR3 DNA: TGTGCCAGCAGCTTGCTAGCGGGACGGGAGACCCAGTACTTC
J gene: TRBJ1-1; clone size: -; V gene: TRBV27; D gene: -; CDR3 protein: CASSGITEAFF; CDR3 DNA: TGTGCCAGCAGTGGGATCACTGAAGCTTTCTTT
J gene: TRBJ1-5; clone size: few; V gene: TRBV12-3/TRBV12-4; D gene: TRBD1; CDR3 protein: CASSLVTGGDQPQHF; CDR3 DNA: TGTGCCAGCAGTTTGGTAACAGGGGGCGATCAGCCCCAGCATTTT
J gene: TRBJ2-3; clone size: -; V gene: TRBV5-4; D gene: TRBD2; CDR3 protein: CASSRGTSGSTDTQYF; CDR3 DNA: TGTGCCAGCAGCCGGGGGACTAGCGGGAGCACAGATACGCAGTATTTT
J gene: TRBJ2-5; clone size: few; V gene: TRBV12-3/TRBV12-4; D gene: -; CDR3 protein: CASGRVFETQYF; CDR3 DNA: TGTGCCAGCGGCCGCGTATTCGAGACCCAGTACTTC
J gene: TRBJ1-5; clone size: few; V gene: TRBV6-5; D gene: -; CDR3 protein: CASSYAAGDQPQHF; CDR3 DNA: TGTGCCAGCAGTTATGCGGCAGGCGATCAGCCCCAGCATTTT
J gene: TRBJ2-5; clone size: -; V gene: TRBV5-1; D gene: TRBD2; CDR3 protein: CASSLESSGIGETQYF; CDR3 DNA: TGCGCCAGCAGCTTGGAGTCCAGCGGGATTGGGGAGACCCAGTACTTC
J gene: TRBJ2-3; clone size: few; V gene: TRBV27; D gene: -; CDR3 protein: CASSFLGQGGDTQYF; CDR3 DNA: TGTGCCAGCAGTTTCTTGGGGCAGGGAGGAGATACGCAGTATTTT
J gene: TRBJ2-7; clone size: many; V gene: TRBV7-2; D gene: TRBD2; CDR3 protein: CASSPRPGLVVEQYF; CDR3 DNA: TGTGCCAGCAGCCCAAGACCGGGACTAGTGGTCGAGCAGTACTTC
J gene: TRBJ2-5; clone size: -; V gene: TRBV5-4; D gene: TRBD2; CDR3 protein: CASSLGLAGMAETQYF; CDR3 DNA: TGTGCCAGCAGCTTGGGGCTAGCGGGGATGGCAGAGACCCAGTACTTC